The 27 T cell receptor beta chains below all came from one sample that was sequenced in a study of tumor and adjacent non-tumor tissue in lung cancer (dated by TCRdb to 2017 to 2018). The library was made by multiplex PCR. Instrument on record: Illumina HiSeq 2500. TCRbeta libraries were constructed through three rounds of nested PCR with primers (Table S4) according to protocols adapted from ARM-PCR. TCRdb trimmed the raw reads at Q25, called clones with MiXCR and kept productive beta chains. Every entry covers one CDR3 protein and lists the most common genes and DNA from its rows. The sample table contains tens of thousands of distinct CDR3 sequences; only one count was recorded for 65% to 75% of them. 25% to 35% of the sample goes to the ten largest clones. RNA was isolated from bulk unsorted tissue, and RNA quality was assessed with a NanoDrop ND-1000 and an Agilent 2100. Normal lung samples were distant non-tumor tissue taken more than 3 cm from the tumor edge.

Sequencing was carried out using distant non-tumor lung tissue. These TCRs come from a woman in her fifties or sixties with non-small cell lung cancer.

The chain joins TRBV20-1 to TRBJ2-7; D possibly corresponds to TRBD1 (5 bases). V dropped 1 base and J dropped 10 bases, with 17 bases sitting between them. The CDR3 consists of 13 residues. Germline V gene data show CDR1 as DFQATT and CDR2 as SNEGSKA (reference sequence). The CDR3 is CSARGDREYYQYF. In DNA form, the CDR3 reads TGCAGTGCTAGAGGCGACAGAGAATACTACCAGTACTTC.

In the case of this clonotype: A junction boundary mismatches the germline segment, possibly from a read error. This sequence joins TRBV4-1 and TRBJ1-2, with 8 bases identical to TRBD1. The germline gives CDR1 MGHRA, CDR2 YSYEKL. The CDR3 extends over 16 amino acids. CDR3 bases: TGCGCCAGCAACCAAGATCTGTACAGGGGGTACTATGGCTACACCTTC. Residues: CASNQDLYRGYYGYTF.

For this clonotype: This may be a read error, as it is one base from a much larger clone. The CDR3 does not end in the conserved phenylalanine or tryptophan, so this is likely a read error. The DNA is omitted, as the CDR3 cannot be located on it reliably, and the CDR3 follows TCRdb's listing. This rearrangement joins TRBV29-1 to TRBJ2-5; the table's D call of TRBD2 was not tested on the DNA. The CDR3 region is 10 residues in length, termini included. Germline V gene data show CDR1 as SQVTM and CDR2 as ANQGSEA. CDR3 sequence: CSATTPRTLC.

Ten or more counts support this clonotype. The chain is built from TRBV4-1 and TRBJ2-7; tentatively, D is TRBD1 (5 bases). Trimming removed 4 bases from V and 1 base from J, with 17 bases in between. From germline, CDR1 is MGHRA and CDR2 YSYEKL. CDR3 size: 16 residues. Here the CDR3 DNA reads TGCGCCAGCAGCCCGTATACGGCGAAGGGGTCCTACGAGCAGTACTTC. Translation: CASSPYTAKGSYEQYF.

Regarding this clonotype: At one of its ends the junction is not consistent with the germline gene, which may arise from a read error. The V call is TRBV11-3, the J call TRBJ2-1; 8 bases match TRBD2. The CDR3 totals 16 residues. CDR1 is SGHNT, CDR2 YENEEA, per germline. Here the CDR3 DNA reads TGTGCCTGCAGTTTAGCGGGAACCCTCTCCTACAATGAGCAGTTCTTC. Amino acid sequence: CACSLAGTLSYNEQFF. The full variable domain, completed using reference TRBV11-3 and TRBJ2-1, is EAGVVQSPRYKIIEKKQPVAFWCNPISGHNTLYWYLQNLGQGPELLIRYENEEAVDDSQLPKDRFSAERLKGVDSTLKIQPAELGDSAVYLCACSLAGTLSYNEQFFGPGTRLTVL.

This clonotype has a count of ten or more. CDR3 region: CASGRQTEAFF. The CDR3, as DNA: TGTGCCAGCGGCCGACAGACTGAAGCTTTCTTT. The chain couples TRBV28 to TRBJ1-1; a weak D match, TRBD1 (5 bases). The CDR3 is 11 residues long. Germline-derived CDR1 and CDR2 are MDHEN and SYDVKM. With 8 bases removed from V and 5 bases from J, the gap between germline ends came to 9 bases. The full variable domain, in which reference TRBV28 and TRBJ1-1 provide the parts outside the CDR3, is DVKVTQSSRYLVKRTGEKVFLECVQDMDHENMFWYRQDPGLGLRLIYFSYDVKMKEKGDIPEGYSVSREKKERFSLILESASTNQTSMYLCASGRQTEAFFGQGTRLTVV.

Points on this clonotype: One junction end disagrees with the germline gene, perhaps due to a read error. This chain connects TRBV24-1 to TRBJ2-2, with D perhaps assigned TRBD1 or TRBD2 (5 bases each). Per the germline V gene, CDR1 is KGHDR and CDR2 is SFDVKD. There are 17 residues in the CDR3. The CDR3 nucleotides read TGTGCCACCAGCGACGAAACGGGGTACCGAGGGACCAGGGAGCTATTTTTT. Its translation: CATSDETGYRGTRELFF.

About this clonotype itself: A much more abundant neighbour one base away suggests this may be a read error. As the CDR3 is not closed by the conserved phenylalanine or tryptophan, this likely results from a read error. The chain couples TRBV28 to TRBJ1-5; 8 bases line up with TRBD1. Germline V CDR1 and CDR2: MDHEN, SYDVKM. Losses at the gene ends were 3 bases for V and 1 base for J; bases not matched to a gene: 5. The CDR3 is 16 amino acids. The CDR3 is CASSFAGTGSNQPQHL. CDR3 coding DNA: TGTGCCAGCAGTTTCGCCGGGACAGGAAGCAATCAGCCCCAGCATCTT.

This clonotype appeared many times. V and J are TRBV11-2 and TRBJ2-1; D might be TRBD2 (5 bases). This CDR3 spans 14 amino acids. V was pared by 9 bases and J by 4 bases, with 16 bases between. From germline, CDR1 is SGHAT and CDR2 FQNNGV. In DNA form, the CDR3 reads TGTGCCAGAACAGTCCTAGCCCAATACAATGAGCAGTTCTTC. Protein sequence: CARTVLAQYNEQFF.

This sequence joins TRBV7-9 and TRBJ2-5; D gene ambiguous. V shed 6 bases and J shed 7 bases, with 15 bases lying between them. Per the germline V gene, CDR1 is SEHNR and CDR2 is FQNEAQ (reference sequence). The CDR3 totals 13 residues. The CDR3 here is CASSPQVMTTQYF. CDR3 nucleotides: TGTGCCAGCAGTCCACAAGTCATGACGACCCAGTACTTC.

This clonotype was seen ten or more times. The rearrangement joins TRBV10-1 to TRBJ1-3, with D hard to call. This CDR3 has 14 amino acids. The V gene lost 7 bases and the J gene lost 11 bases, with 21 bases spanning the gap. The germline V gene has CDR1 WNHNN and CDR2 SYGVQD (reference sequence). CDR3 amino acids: CASTSNTKPPAIYF. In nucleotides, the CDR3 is TGCGCCAGCACATCGAACACCAAACCCCCAGCCATATATTTT.

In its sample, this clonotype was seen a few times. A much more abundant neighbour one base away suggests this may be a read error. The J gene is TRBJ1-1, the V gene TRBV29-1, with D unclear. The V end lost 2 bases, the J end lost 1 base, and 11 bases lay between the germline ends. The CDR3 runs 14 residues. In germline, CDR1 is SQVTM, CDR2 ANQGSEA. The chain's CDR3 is CSVESVLKNTEAFF. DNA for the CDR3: TGCAGCGTTGAATCGGTGCTGAAGAACACTGAAGCTTTCTTT.

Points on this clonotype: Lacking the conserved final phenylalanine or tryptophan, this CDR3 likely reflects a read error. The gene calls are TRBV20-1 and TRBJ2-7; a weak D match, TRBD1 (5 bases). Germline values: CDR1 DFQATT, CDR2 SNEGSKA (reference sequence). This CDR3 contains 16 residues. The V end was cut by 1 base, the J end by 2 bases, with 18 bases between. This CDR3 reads CSARAPLAGHTYEQYL. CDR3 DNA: TGCAGTGCTAGAGCTCCTTTGGCAGGACATACCTACGAGCAGTACCTC.

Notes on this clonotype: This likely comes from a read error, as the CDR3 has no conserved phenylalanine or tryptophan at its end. The CDR3 DNA is TGTGCAAGCAACGAAGACAGGAACCAGCCCCAGCATTCT. Translated, it gives CASNEDRNQPQHS. The chain links TRBV11-2 to TRBJ1-5, with TRBD1 as a possible D gene (6 bases). This CDR3 comprises 13 residues. Germline CDR1 and CDR2: SGHAT and FQNNGV.

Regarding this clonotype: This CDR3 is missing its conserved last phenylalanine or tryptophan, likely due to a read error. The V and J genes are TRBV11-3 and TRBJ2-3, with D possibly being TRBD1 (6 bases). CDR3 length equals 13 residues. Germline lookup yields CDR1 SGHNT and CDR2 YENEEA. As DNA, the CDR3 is TGTGCCAGCAGCATCAGGGGTACAGATTCGCAGTATTCT. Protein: CASSIRGTDSQYS.

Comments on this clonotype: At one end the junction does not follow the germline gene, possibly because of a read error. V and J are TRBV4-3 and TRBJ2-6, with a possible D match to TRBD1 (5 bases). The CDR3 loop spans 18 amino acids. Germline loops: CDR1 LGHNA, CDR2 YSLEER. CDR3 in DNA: TGCGCCAGCAGCCAAGGAAATAATGGGAACTCTGGGGCCAAGGTCCTGACTTTC. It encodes CASSQGNNGNSGAKVLTF.

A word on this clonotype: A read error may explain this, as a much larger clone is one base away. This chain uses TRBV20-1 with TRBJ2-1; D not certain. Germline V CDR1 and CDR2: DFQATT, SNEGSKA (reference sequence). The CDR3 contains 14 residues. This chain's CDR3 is CSAIGQHGYNEHFF. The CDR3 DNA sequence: TGCAGTGCTATAGGGCAGCACGGGTACAATGAGCACTTCTTC.

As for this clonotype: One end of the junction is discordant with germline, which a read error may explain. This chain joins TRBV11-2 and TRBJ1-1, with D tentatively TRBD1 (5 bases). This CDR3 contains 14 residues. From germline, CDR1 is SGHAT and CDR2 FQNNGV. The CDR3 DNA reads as TGTGCCAGTAGCTTTGACGCGTCGGGGACTGAAACCTTCTTT. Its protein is CASSFDASGTETFF.

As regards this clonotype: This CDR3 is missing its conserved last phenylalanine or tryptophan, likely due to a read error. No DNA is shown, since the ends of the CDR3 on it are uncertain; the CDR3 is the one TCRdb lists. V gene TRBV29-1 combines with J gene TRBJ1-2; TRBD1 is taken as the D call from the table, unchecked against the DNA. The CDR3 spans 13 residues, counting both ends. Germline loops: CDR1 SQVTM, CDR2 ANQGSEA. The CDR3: CSASDRGPNVRTI.

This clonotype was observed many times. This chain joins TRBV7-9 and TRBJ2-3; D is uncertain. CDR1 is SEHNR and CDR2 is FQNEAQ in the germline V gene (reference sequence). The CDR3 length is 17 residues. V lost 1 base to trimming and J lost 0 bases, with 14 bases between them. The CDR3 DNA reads TGTGCCAGCAGCTTAGACCCGGCCTCCTCTAGCACAGATACGCAGTATTTT. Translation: CASSLDPASSSTDTQYF.

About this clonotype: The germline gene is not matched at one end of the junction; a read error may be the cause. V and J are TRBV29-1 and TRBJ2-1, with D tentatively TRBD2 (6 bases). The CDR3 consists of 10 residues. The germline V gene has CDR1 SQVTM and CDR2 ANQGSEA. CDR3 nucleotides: TGCAGCACCGGCGGGACTGAGCAATTCTTC. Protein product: CSTGGTEQFF.

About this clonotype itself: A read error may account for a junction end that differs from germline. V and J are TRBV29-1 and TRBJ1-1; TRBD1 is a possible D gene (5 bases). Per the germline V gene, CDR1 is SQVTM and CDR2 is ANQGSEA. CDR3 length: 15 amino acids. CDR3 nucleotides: TGCAGCGTTAATCCCCTGGCGTATGGGGGGACTGAAGCTTTCTTC. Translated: CSVNPLAYGGTEAFF.

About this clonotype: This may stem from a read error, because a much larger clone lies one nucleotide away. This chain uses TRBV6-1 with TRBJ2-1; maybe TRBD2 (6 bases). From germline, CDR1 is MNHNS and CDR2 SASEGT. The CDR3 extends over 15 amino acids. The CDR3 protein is CASSESGSDYNKQFF. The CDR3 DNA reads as TGTGCCAGCAGTGAATCAGGGTCGGACTACAATAAGCAGTTCTTC.

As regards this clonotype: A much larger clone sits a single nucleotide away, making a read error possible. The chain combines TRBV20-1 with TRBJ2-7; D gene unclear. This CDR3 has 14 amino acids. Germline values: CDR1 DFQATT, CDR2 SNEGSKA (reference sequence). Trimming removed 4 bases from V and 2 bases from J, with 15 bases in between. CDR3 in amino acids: CSATSPGKAYEQYF. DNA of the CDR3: TGCAGTGCTACCTCCCCGGGCAAGGCCTACGAGCAGTACTTC.

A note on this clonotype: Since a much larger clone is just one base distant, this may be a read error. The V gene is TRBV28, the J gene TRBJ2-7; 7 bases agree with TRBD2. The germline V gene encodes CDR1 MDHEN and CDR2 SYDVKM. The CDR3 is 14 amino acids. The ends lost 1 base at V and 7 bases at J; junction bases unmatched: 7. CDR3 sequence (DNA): TGTGCCAGCAGTTTATTGCAGGGAGGGAAGGAGCAGTACTTC. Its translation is CASSLLQGGKEQYF.

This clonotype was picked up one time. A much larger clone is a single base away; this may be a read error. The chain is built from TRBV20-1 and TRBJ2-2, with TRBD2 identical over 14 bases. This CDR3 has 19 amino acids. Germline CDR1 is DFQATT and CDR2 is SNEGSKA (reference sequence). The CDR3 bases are TGCGGTGCTAGAGCCGGACTAGCGGGAGGAGGAAGGGGGGCCGGGGAGCTGTTTTTT. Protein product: CGARAGLAGGGRGAGELFF.

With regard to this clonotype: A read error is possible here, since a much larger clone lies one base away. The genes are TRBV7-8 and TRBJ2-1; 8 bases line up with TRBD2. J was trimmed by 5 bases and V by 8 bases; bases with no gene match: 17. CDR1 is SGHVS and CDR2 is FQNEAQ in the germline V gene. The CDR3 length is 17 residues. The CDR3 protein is CASGPKNSGSRNNEQFF. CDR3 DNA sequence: TGTGCCAGCGGCCCCAAGAACAGCGGGAGTAGGAACAATGAGCAGTTCTTC.